This T cell receptor beta chain appears in the sequencing data of a study of T-cell memory formation after mild COVID-19. TCR alpha and TCR beta cDNA libraries carrying sample barcodes and UMIs were produced by 5'RACE using constant-segment primers. TCRdb passed the 5' RACE reads through MiXCR, listing each CDR3 protein once. The table shows more than 250,000 distinct CDR3 sequences, with under 20% occurring only once. The CDR3 has 15 residues. J lost 3 bases, V lost 2 bases, and 3 bases had no gene match. The V gene's germline CDR1 is LGHDT and CDR2 YNNKEL (reference sequence). This clonotype was detected ten times or more. Its antigen is unknown. Overall study findings and caveats: Contracting CD8+ clones were enriched in EMRA, CD4+ mainly in CM and EM. Some SARS-CoV-2-responding clones were already detected in memory before infection.

The V call is TRBV3-1, the J call TRBJ2-3; TRBD2 matches at 9 bases. Sequencing was carried out using PBMCs or a T cell subset sorted from them (not recorded which). This sequence originates from a man between 18 and 35 years old who had mild COVID-19 (a few samples of this study predate the infection). Cell type and time point are not known. The CDR3 coding sequence is TGTGCCAGCAGCCAAATCAGCGGGGGGACAGATACGCAGTATTTT. It specifies CASSQISGGTDTQYF.